These T cell receptor beta chains were read from a single sample in a study of T cells after yellow fever vaccination. A single record per CDR3 protein comes from TCRdb applying MiXCR to the 5' RACE reads. The table shows hundreds of thousands of distinct CDR3 sequences, with approximately 15% occurring only once. The specimen was PBMCs, collected on the day of the yellow fever booster vaccination. These receptors originate from a man aged 25 to 40 who received the YFV17D yellow fever vaccine. Both conserved end residues are part of each CDR3. The D gene is left open where the match is weak. A row's size may be missing; if present it is once, few, many or a size class.

abundance: few; v_gene: TRBV7-2; d_gene: TRBD1; j_gene: TRBJ2-7; CDR3aa: CASSLDRGSLYEQYF; CDR3nt: TGTGCCAGCAGCTTAGACAGGGGCTCCCTCTACGAGCAGTACTTC
abundance: NA; v_gene: TRBV21-1; d_gene: NA; j_gene: TRBJ1-1; CDR3aa: CASTKRGGVTATEAFF; CDR3nt: TGTGCCAGCACCAAAAGGGGGGGGGTCACGGCGACTGAAGCTTTCTTT
abundance: NA; v_gene: TRBV15; d_gene: NA; j_gene: TRBJ2-3; CDR3aa: CATSRGTGITDTQYF; CDR3nt: TGTGCCACCAGCAGAGGCACAGGGATCACAGATACGCAGTATTTT
abundance: many; v_gene: TRBV5-4; d_gene: TRBD2; j_gene: TRBJ2-7; CDR3aa: CASSSGLAGASEQYF; CDR3nt: TGTGCCAGCAGCTCCGGACTAGCGGGAGCCTCCGAGCAGTACTTC
abundance: few; v_gene: TRBV5-1; d_gene: NA; j_gene: TRBJ2-3; CDR3aa: CASSIDTDTQYF; CDR3nt: TGCGCCAGCAGTATCGACACAGATACGCAGTATTTT
abundance: few; v_gene: TRBV4-3; d_gene: TRBD2; j_gene: TRBJ2-1; CDR3aa: CASSHGQLAGPYNEQFF; CDR3nt: TGCGCCAGCAGCCACGGGCAACTAGCGGGGCCGTACAATGAGCAGTTCTTC
abundance: few; v_gene: TRBV7-2; d_gene: NA; j_gene: TRBJ2-2; CDR3aa: CASSLVGEVVTGELFF; CDR3nt: TGTGCCAGCAGCTTAGTTGGGGAGGTCGTCACCGGGGAGCTGTTTTTT
abundance: few; v_gene: TRBV9; d_gene: NA; j_gene: TRBJ2-1; CDR3aa: CASSVDRDTNEQFF; CDR3nt: TGTGCCAGCAGCGTAGACAGAGATACCAATGAGCAGTTCTTC
abundance: NA; v_gene: TRBV12-3/TRBV12-4; d_gene: NA; j_gene: TRBJ1-3; CDR3aa: CASSRYGNTIYF; CDR3nt: TGTGCCAGCAGCAGATATGGAAACACCATATATTTT
abundance: many; v_gene: TRBV7-2; d_gene: TRBD2; j_gene: TRBJ2-7; CDR3aa: CASSSAGTSGAREQYF; CDR3nt: TGTGCCAGCAGCAGCGCCGGGACTAGCGGAGCCCGCGAGCAGTACTTC
abundance: few; v_gene: TRBV11-2; d_gene: TRBD1; j_gene: TRBJ2-7; CDR3aa: CASSPERRQGFEQYF; CDR3nt: TGTGCCAGCAGCCCCGAAAGGCGACAGGGGTTCGAGCAGTACTTC
abundance: NA; v_gene: TRBV7-2; d_gene: TRBD2; j_gene: TRBJ2-5; CDR3aa: CASSPGSGMGTQYF; CDR3nt: TGTGCCAGCAGTCCGGGTAGCGGGATGGGGACCCAGTACTTC
abundance: many; v_gene: TRBV7-9; d_gene: NA; j_gene: TRBJ2-1; CDR3aa: CASSLGTEQFF; CDR3nt: TGTGCCAGCAGCCTCGGGACTGAGCAGTTCTTC
abundance: few; v_gene: TRBV18; d_gene: TRBD1; j_gene: TRBJ1-3; CDR3aa: CASSPDGTGPSNTIYF; CDR3nt: TGTGCCAGCTCACCCGACGGGACAGGTCCTTCGAACACCATATATTTT
abundance: few; v_gene: TRBV20-1; d_gene: TRBD2; j_gene: TRBJ2-1; CDR3aa: CSARVGLAGSLPIGEQFF; CDR3nt: TGCAGTGCTAGAGTCGGACTAGCGGGGAGTCTCCCTATCGGGGAGCAGTTCTTC
abundance: NA; v_gene: TRBV20-1; d_gene: NA; j_gene: TRBJ1-2; CDR3aa: CCASPAFRHSANYGYTF; CDR3nt: TGCTGTGCTAGCCCAGCCTTTCGACACTCTGCTAACTATGGCTACACCTTC
abundance: NA; v_gene: TRBV6-2/TRBV6-3; d_gene: TRBD2; j_gene: TRBJ2-1; CDR3aa: CASYLTSGGYNEQFF; CDR3nt: TGTGCCAGCTACCTGACTAGCGGGGGTTACAATGAGCAGTTCTTC
abundance: few; v_gene: TRBV28; d_gene: TRBD2; j_gene: TRBJ2-7; CDR3aa: CASTSIGTSGSSYEQYF; CDR3nt: TGTGCCAGCACTTCCATTGGGACTAGCGGGAGCTCCTACGAGCAGTACTTC
abundance: many; v_gene: TRBV5-5; d_gene: NA; j_gene: TRBJ2-7; CDR3aa: CASSHVSEQYF; CDR3nt: TGTGCCAGCAGCCACGTCTCGGAGCAGTACTTC
abundance: NA; v_gene: TRBV19; d_gene: TRBD2; j_gene: TRBJ2-3; CDR3aa: CASRTTSGTTDTQYF; CDR3nt: TGTGCCAGTAGGACGACTAGCGGGACTACAGATACGCAGTATTTT
abundance: NA; v_gene: TRBV5-5; d_gene: TRBD1; j_gene: TRBJ2-5; CDR3aa: CASSLSWQGDETQYF; CDR3nt: TGTGCCAGCAGCTTAAGTTGGCAGGGGGACGAGACCCAGTACTTC
abundance: few; v_gene: TRBV5-4; d_gene: NA; j_gene: TRBJ2-7; CDR3aa: CASSLGDPYEQYF; CDR3nt: TGTGCCAGCAGCTTAGGGGACCCCTACGAGCAGTACTTC
abundance: few; v_gene: TRBV5-1; d_gene: TRBD1; j_gene: TRBJ1-1; CDR3aa: CASSLWTGANTEAFF; CDR3nt: TGCGCCAGCAGCTTATGGACAGGGGCGAACACTGAAGCTTTCTTT
abundance: few; v_gene: TRBV12-3/TRBV12-4; d_gene: NA; j_gene: TRBJ2-5; CDR3aa: CASLSLKLETQYF; CDR3nt: TGTGCCAGCCTAAGTTTAAAGCTGGAGACCCAGTACTTC
abundance: NA; v_gene: TRBV7-2; d_gene: NA; j_gene: TRBJ2-7; CDR3aa: CASSDQGKGYEQYF; CDR3nt: TGTGCCAGCAGCGACCAGGGGAAAGGGTACGAGCAGTACTTC
abundance: few; v_gene: TRBV19; d_gene: NA; j_gene: TRBJ2-7; CDR3aa: CASSIGLGGYEQYF; CDR3nt: TGTGCCAGTAGTATAGGACTAGGCGGCTACGAGCAGTACTTC
abundance: NA; v_gene: TRBV5-1; d_gene: TRBD2; j_gene: TRBJ2-7; CDR3aa: CASSLGASGTFGYEQYF; CDR3nt: TGCGCCAGCAGCCTGGGCGCTAGCGGGACCTTCGGCTACGAGCAGTACTTC
abundance: NA; v_gene: TRBV15; d_gene: TRBD2; j_gene: TRBJ2-5; CDR3aa: CATSGSGRAFETQYF; CDR3nt: TGTGCCACCAGCGGCAGCGGGAGGGCCTTCGAGACCCAGTACTTC
abundance: NA; v_gene: TRBV25-1; d_gene: TRBD2; j_gene: TRBJ2-3; CDR3aa: CASSARLAGGAQYF; CDR3nt: TGTGCCAGCAGTGCCCGGCTAGCGGGAGGCGCGCAGTATTTT